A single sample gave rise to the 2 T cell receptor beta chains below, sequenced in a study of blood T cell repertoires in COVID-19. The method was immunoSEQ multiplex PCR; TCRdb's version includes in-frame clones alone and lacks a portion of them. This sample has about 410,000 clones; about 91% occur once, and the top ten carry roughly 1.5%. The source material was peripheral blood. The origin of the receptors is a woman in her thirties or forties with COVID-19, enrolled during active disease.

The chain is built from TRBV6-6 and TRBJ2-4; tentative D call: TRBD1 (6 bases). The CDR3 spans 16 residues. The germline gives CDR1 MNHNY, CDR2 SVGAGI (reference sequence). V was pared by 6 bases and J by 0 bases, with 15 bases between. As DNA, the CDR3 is TGTGCCAGCAGCCCAGCAGGGGTAGAAGCCAAAAACATTCAGTACTTC. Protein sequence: CASSPAGVEAKNIQYF.

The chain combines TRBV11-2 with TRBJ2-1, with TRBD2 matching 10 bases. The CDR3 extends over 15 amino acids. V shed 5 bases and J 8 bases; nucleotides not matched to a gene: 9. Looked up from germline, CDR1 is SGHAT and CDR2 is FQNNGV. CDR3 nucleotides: TGTGCCAGCAGCCAGAGCGGGGGGGCTCTAGATGAGCAGTTCTTC. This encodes CASSQSGGALDEQFF.